This T cell receptor (beta chain) came from a study of blood T cell repertoires in COVID-19. Turning to the study itself: COVID-19 samples collected from the United States, Italy and Spain covered acute and convalescent phases.

The CDR3 spans 15 residues. CDR1 SNHLY and CDR2 FYNNEI come from the germline V gene. V was clipped by 2 bases and J by 6 bases, with 14 bases between them. Authors' methods: It was from reference gene primer amplification that nucleated cell counts were estimated. Method: immunoSEQ multiplex PCR; TCRdb's copy keeps in-frame clones and lacks some. V and J calls and clone size are given by that table; D and trimming were obtained from the DNA. The sample comprises 80,000 to 90,000 clones, roughly nine tenths of which are singletons, and less than 6.5% rests with the top ten. The chain carries TRBV2 and TRBJ2-4; D possibly corresponds to TRBD1 (6 bases). The sequenced sample consisted of peripheral blood. The source is a man between 60 and 70 years old with acute or convalescent COVID-19. The CDR3 coding sequence is TGTGCCAGCAGTGAACTCGGGACACCTTTAAACATTCAGTACTTC. Protein sequence: CASSELGTPLNIQYF.